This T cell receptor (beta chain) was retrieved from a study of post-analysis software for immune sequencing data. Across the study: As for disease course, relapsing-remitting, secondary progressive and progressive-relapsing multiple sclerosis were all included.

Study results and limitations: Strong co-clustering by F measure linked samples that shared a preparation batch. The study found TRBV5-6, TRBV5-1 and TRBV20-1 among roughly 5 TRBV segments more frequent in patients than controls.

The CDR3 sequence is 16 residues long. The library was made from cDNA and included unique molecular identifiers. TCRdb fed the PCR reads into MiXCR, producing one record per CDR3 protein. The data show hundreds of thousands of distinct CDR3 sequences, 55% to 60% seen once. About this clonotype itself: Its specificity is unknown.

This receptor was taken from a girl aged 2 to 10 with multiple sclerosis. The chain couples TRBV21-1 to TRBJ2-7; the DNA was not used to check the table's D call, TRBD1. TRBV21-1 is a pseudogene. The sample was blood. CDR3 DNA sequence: TGTGCCAGCAGCAAAAGGGTCAGGCAGCCTCACGGCGAGCAGTACTTC. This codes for CASSKRVRQPHGEQYF.